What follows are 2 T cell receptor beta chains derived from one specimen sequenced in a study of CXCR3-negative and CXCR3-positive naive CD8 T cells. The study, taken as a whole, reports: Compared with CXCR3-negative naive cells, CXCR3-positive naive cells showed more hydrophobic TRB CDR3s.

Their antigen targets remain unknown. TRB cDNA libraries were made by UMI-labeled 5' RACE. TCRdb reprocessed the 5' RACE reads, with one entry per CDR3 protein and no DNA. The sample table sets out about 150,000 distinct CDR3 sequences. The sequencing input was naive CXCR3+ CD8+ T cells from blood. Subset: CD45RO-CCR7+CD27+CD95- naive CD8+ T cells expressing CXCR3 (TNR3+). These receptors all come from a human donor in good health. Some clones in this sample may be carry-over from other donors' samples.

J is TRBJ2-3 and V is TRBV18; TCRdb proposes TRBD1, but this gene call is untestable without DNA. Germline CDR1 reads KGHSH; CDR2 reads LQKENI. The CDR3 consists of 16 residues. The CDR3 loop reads CASSPDRQGREDTQYF.

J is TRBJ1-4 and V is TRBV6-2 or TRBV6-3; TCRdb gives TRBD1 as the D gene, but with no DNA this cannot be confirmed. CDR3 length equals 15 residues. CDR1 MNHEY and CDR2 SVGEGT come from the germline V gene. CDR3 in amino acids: CASSSRQEGGEKLFF.